Listed below are T cell receptor beta chains from one sample, sequenced in a study of CD8 T cells in ankylosing spondylitis. TCRdb called the 5' RACE reads again in MiXCR, with one record for every CDR3 protein. The profile shows almost 400,000 distinct CDR3 sequences, around 22% of them singletons. The sample taken for sequencing was blood, either unsorted or a sorted T cell fraction (not recorded which). Receptors originate from a male donor with ankylosing spondylitis. CDR3s include the opening cysteine and the closing phenylalanine or tryptophan. The D gene is left open where the match is weak. Clone size is not always given. Where it is, it says once, few, many or a class for expanded clones.

clone size: NA
D gene: NA
V gene: TRBV6-2/TRBV6-3
J gene: TRBJ2-1
CDR3 protein: CASLTLNGSYNEQFF
CDR3 DNA: TGTGCCAGCTTAACATTGAACGGATCCTACAATGAGCAGTTCTTC

clone size: NA
D gene: NA
V gene: TRBV6-5
J gene: TRBJ1-6
CDR3 protein: CASSYSPGRSPLHF
CDR3 DNA: TGTGCCAGCAGTTACTCCCCAGGGCGGTCACCCCTCCACTTT

clone size: NA
D gene: TRBD2
V gene: TRBV7-6
J gene: TRBJ2-1
CDR3 protein: CASSPRLAGGFEQFF
CDR3 DNA: TGTGCCAGCAGCCCTAGACTAGCGGGAGGGTTTGAGCAGTTCTTC

clone size: few
D gene: TRBD1
V gene: TRBV29-1
J gene: TRBJ2-5
CDR3 protein: CSVDLQGAPKTQYF
CDR3 DNA: TGCAGCGTTGATTTACAGGGGGCGCCGAAGACCCAGTACTTC

clone size: few
D gene: TRBD1
V gene: TRBV5-1
J gene: TRBJ2-2
CDR3 protein: CASSRPVRDRGTGELFF
CDR3 DNA: TGCGCCAGCAGTCGACCAGTCCGGGACAGGGGCACCGGGGAGCTGTTTTTT

clone size: NA
D gene: TRBD2
V gene: TRBV9
J gene: TRBJ2-1
CDR3 protein: CASSVVLGGSYNEQFF
CDR3 DNA: TGTGCCAGCAGCGTAGTATTGGGGGGGTCCTACAATGAGCAGTTCTTC

clone size: NA
D gene: TRBD2
V gene: TRBV7-3
J gene: TRBJ2-1
CDR3 protein: CASSSPTSGYNEQFF
CDR3 DNA: TGTGCCAGCAGCTCCCCGACTAGCGGATACAATGAGCAGTTCTTC

clone size: NA
D gene: NA
V gene: TRBV6-2/TRBV6-3
J gene: TRBJ2-2
CDR3 protein: CASSYTLVNSGELFF
CDR3 DNA: TGTGCCAGCAGTTACACGCTAGTCAACTCCGGGGAGCTGTTTTTT

clone size: many
D gene: NA
V gene: TRBV29-1
J gene: TRBJ2-1
CDR3 protein: CSVGTPYNEQFF
CDR3 DNA: TGCAGCGTGGGGACACCCTACAATGAGCAGTTCTTC

clone size: NA
D gene: NA
V gene: TRBV5-8
J gene: TRBJ2-1
CDR3 protein: CASRSREEYNEQFF
CDR3 DNA: TGTGCCAGCAGGTCACGGGAAGAGTACAATGAGCAGTTCTTC

clone size: NA
D gene: TRBD1
V gene: TRBV9
J gene: TRBJ2-7
CDR3 protein: CASSARDRGGNEQYF
CDR3 DNA: TGTGCCAGCAGCGCCCGGGACAGGGGAGGCAACGAGCAGTACTTC

clone size: NA
D gene: NA
V gene: TRBV9
J gene: TRBJ1-2
CDR3 protein: CASSVVAGAGNGYTF
CDR3 DNA: TGTGCCAGCAGCGTAGTGGCGGGGGCAGGGAACGGCTACACCTTC

clone size: NA
D gene: NA
V gene: TRBV5-1
J gene: TRBJ2-2
CDR3 protein: CASSLEGIVNPVSGELFF
CDR3 DNA: TGCGCCAGCAGCTTGGAAGGCATCGTTAATCCGGTGTCCGGGGAGCTGTTTTTT

clone size: few
D gene: NA
V gene: TRBV5-6
J gene: TRBJ2-1
CDR3 protein: CASSFSRTPGNEQFF
CDR3 DNA: TGTGCCAGCAGCTTCAGCCGAACCCCGGGCAATGAGCAGTTCTTC

clone size: NA
D gene: NA
V gene: TRBV2
J gene: TRBJ2-1
CDR3 protein: CASNWAYNEQFF
CDR3 DNA: TGTGCCAGCAACTGGGCCTACAATGAGCAGTTCTTC